The rows below give T cell receptor beta chains drawn from one sample of a study of blood T cell repertoires in COVID-19. Sequencing was performed with immunoSEQ multiplex PCR; in TCRdb, only in-frame clones are kept and a portion is missing. The data show around 100,000 clones, 90% seen once. Input material: peripheral blood. Receptor source: a man between 18 and 35 years old with COVID-19, enrolled during active disease. Both conserved end residues are part of each CDR3. Expanded clones get a size class; other rows say once, few or many, or leave the size out.

clone_size	cdr3_length	j_call	v_call	cdr3_aa
-	15	TRBJ1-2	TRBV14	CASSQAGRGYYGYTF
-	14	TRBJ1-5	TRBV27	CASSLDGGGQPQHF
-	12	TRBJ2-3	TRBV9	CASSVQADTQYF
once	16	TRBJ1-4	TRBV13	CASSLLRGTVNEKLLF
-	13	TRBJ2-5	TRBV10-2	CASKIGGQETQYF
-	15	TRBJ2-7	TRBV3-1/TRBV3-2	CASSQELAASYEQYF
-	13	TRBJ2-7	TRBV28	CASRTTGGREQYF
-	13	TRBJ1-1	TRBV9	CASSVPGNTEAFF
-	15	TRBJ1-1	TRBV18	CASSPTRGQNTEAFF
few	14	TRBJ2-3	TRBV25-1	CASRGDRGKDTQYF
-	16	TRBJ2-1	TRBV29-1	CSVGLWTSGKNNEQFF
-	15	TRBJ1-6	TRBV11-2	CASSLNTPNNSPLHF
-	15	TRBJ2-7	TRBV7-2	CASSSRLAGQYEQYF
-	14	TRBJ1-5	TRBV7-2	CASSLVTYNQPQHF
-	16	TRBJ1-5	TRBV1	CTNTRTGTGLFQPQHF
-	15	TRBJ2-7	TRBV5-6	CASSLNRRRGYEQYF
-	12	TRBJ2-1	TRBV29-1	CSVRRAGNEQFF
-	15	TRBJ2-1	TRBV29-1	CSVERWTGSRNEQFF
-	15	TRBJ2-1	TRBV11-3	CASSPGQGFYNEQFF
-	18	TRBJ2-4	TRBV19	CASSDGLAGEVAKNIQYF
once	14	TRBJ2-7	TRBV6-2/TRBV6-3	CASSLAGGIYEQYF
-	12	TRBJ2-1	TRBV27	CASSQWNSEQFF
-	14	TRBJ1-1	TRBV30	CAWIQDRAYTEAFF
-	15	TRBJ2-7	TRBV7-2	CASSSTGTSGYEQYF
once	14	TRBJ2-5	TRBV28	CASSAIRTGLTQYF
-	15	TRBJ2-1	TRBV29-1	CSVEGSRSSYNEQFF
-	11	TRBJ2-1	TRBV20-1	CSARESGEQFF
-	14	TRBJ2-2	TRBV28	CASSLPRDTGELFF
-	16	TRBJ1-1	TRBV6-6	CASDLSSGQMNTEAFF
-	16	TRBJ2-7	TRBV18	CASSPRAAGGTGEQYF
-	15	TRBJ1-5	TRBV25-1	CASSDPDAGDGPQHF
few	13	TRBJ1-6	TRBV7-9	CASSLGRDRGLHF
-	14	TRBJ1-1	TRBV9	CASSTGTGGTEAFF
-	13	TRBJ2-7	TRBV27	CASSFGGSYEQYF
-	13	TRBJ1-1	TRBV6-4	CASRGQGGTEAFF
-	14	TRBJ2-1	TRBV4-1	CASRLRQGDNEQFF
-	12	TRBJ1-2	TRBV7-9	CASSFSGLGYTF
few	15	TRBJ2-7	TRBV19	CASSAGTSGNYEQYF
-	16	TRBJ1-2	TRBV7-9	CASSPRTGWLFDGYTF
-	19	TRBJ1-6	TRBV28	CASRQSGGALGIDNSPLHF
-	9	TRBJ1-1	TRBV4-1	CPEFREAFF
few	15	TRBJ1-1	TRBV18	CASKSSDRENTEAFF
-	15	TRBJ2-3	TRBV5-4	CASSVGGGTTDTQYF
-	11	TRBJ2-2	TRBV30	CAWQISGELFF